This T cell receptor beta chain comes out of a study of cytomegalovirus exposure and HLA in healthy donors. About this clone: Antigen: not known.

General study points: An analysis was carried out later, and it reportedly showed fewer N-insertions in an Asian-associated ancestry cluster than the approximately 660-donor mean. A later analysis reported that several of the most significant clusters appeared to be linked to common viral pathogens, among them Epstein-Barr virus.

The CDR3 length is 14 residues. Germline lookup yields CDR1 MNHEY and CDR2 SVGAGI. The V gene end was trimmed by 0 bases and the J gene end by 8 bases; junction bases not matched to a gene: 6. This PCR relied on a set of 60 Vbeta primers and 13 Jbeta primers. Sequenced by immunoSEQ multiplex PCR; TCRdb stores in-frame clones only, minus some. The sample includes about 160,000 clones, more than 80% seen only once; the top ten take under 2%. What was sequenced was PBMCs. The TCR was taken from a woman aged 18-35 years in good health and CMV-seronegative. V usage is TRBV6-5 and J usage is TRBJ1-2; 7 bases are shared with TRBD1. CDR3 amino acids: CASSYSGGAQGYTF. The CDR3 DNA is TGTGCCAGCAGTTACTCAGGGGGCGCTCAAGGCTACACCTTC.